This TCR beta chain was sequenced for a study of persistence of HIV-infected CD4 T cells. In germline, CDR1 is MNHEY, CDR2 SVGAGI. The CDR3 spans 13 residues. Trimming stripped 10 bases from V and 3 bases from J, with 16 bases between. Worth noting for this clone: Its antigen is unidentified.

Cells were stimulated with CMV-infected fibroblast lysates at 8 to 10 ug/mL. CD40L-negative CD69-negative CD45RO-high memory CD4+ T cells were sorted as populations depleted of antigen-responding cells. The libraries were made with immunoSEQ version 4 in survey mode. Generated by immunoSEQ multiplex PCR, the TCRdb table keeps only in-frame clones and is missing some. The table records over 25,000 clones, around 80% of them present only once. Material: CD4+ T cells sorted from PBMCs after approximately 19-hour stimulation, obtained from a patient who received antiretroviral therapy. The chain joins TRBV6-5 to TRBJ2-7, with unresolved D. The sequence derives from an adult man with HIV who was CMV-seropositive. CDR3 protein: CATTTDIFYEQYF. In DNA, the CDR3 is TGTGCCACGACGACCGACATTTTCTACGAGCAGTACTTC.